The sequence of this T cell receptor beta chain was determined in a study of T cell repertoires in ileal Crohn's disease. V gave up 0 bases and J gave up 7 bases; unmatched junction bases: 7. The CDR3 is 15 amino acids. Germline-derived CDR1 and CDR2 are LGHNA and YSLEER. Time point of the sample: neoterminal ileum biopsy at postoperative endoscopy, about 6 months after surgery. Repertoires were generated with immunoSEQ multiplex PCR, while TCRdb's copy carries only in-frame clones and drops some. This table has nearly 7,500 clones, roughly 74% appearing once. The sample holds a few counts of this clone.

The chain is built from TRBV4-3 and TRBJ1-2; 8 bases agree with TRBD1. The source of this sequence is an adult with Crohn's disease. The sample was ileal tissue. The CDR3 is CASSQDGQGASGYTF. The CDR3 nucleotides are TGCGCCAGCAGCCAAGATGGGCAGGGGGCGAGTGGCTACACCTTC.